These T cell receptor beta chains were read from a single sample in a study of CD8+ T cells in alopecia areata. Profiled with immunoSEQ multiplex PCR; TCRdb holds only in-frame clones, not every one. Of about 130,000 clones listed, about 56% are singletons. Material: CD8+ T cells sorted from blood, obtained at week 4, from a patient treated with tofacitinib. The receptors come from a human donor with alopecia areata. The CDR3 runs from the conserved cysteine through the conserved F or W. The D gene is left open where the match is weak. Clone size appears in some rows only: once, few, many, or a class for an expanded clone.

J gene: TRBJ1-2
clone size: few
D gene: -
V gene: TRBV7-9
CDR3 protein: CASSFGWGPPYGYTF
CDR3 DNA: TGTGCCAGCAGCTTCGGGTGGGGACCGCCCTATGGCTACACCTTC

J gene: TRBJ2-5
clone size: few
D gene: -
V gene: TRBV27
CDR3 protein: CASSLIGGGKTQYF
CDR3 DNA: TGTGCCAGCAGTTTAATTGGCGGGGGCAAGACCCAGTACTTC

J gene: TRBJ2-7
clone size: -
D gene: -
V gene: TRBV27
CDR3 protein: CASSLRDNSYEQYF
CDR3 DNA: TGTGCCAGCAGTTTACGGGACAACTCCTACGAGCAGTACTTC

J gene: TRBJ1-2
clone size: -
D gene: -
V gene: TRBV29-1
CDR3 protein: CSVLGGTLGNGYTF
CDR3 DNA: TGCAGCGTCCTCGGAGGGACCTTGGGGAATGGCTACACCTTC

J gene: TRBJ1-5
clone size: -
D gene: -
V gene: TRBV7-8
CDR3 protein: CASSLDVRRAVSPQHF
CDR3 DNA: TGTGCCAGCAGCTTAGACGTACGGAGAGCGGTGTCGCCCCAGCATTTT

J gene: TRBJ2-7
clone size: -
D gene: TRBD2
V gene: TRBV6-1
CDR3 protein: CASSGEGSAYEQYF
CDR3 DNA: TGTGCCAGCAGTGGGGAGGGAAGCGCCTACGAGCAGTACTTC

J gene: TRBJ2-7
clone size: few
D gene: TRBD2
V gene: TRBV11-2
CDR3 protein: CASSPVRRGSSYEQYF
CDR3 DNA: TGTGCCAGCAGCCCTGTGCGGCGGGGGTCCTCCTACGAGCAGTACTTC

J gene: TRBJ2-3
clone size: -
D gene: -
V gene: TRBV29-1
CDR3 protein: CSVESVDTGTDTQYF
CDR3 DNA: TGCAGCGTTGAATCGGTGGATACTGGCACAGATACGCAGTATTTT

J gene: TRBJ1-1
clone size: -
D gene: -
V gene: TRBV29-1
CDR3 protein: CSVPLGTEAFF
CDR3 DNA: TGCAGCGTTCCCTTGGGAACTGAAGCTTTCTTT

J gene: TRBJ1-1
clone size: -
D gene: TRBD1
V gene: TRBV2
CDR3 protein: CASSEWLGQGFIAFF
CDR3 DNA: TGTGCCAGCAGTGAATGGTTGGGACAGGGATTTATAGCTTTCTTT

J gene: TRBJ2-6
clone size: -
D gene: TRBD1
V gene: TRBV30
CDR3 protein: CAWSVPGWQGDGANVLTF
CDR3 DNA: TGTGCCTGGAGTGTACCCGGTTGGCAGGGGGATGGGGCCAACGTCCTGACTTTC

J gene: TRBJ1-2
clone size: -
D gene: TRBD1
V gene: TRBV29-1
CDR3 protein: CSVEGWGTGALGYTF
CDR3 DNA: TGCAGCGTTGAAGGTTGGGGGACAGGCGCCCTTGGCTACACCTTC

J gene: TRBJ2-5
clone size: few
D gene: TRBD1
V gene: TRBV13
CDR3 protein: CASSDRQGRSETQYF
CDR3 DNA: TGTGCCAGCAGCGATCGACAGGGAAGGTCAGAGACCCAGTACTTC

J gene: TRBJ1-1
clone size: -
D gene: TRBD1
V gene: TRBV13
CDR3 protein: CASSLGTGGTEAFF
CDR3 DNA: TGTGCCAGCAGCTTAGGGACAGGGGGCACTGAAGCTTTCTTT

J gene: TRBJ1-1
clone size: few
D gene: -
V gene: TRBV5-6
CDR3 protein: CASSRGDDTEAFF
CDR3 DNA: TGTGCCAGCAGCCGGGGAGACGACACTGAAGCTTTCTTT

J gene: TRBJ2-1
clone size: few
D gene: TRBD2
V gene: TRBV10-3
CDR3 protein: CAVSSGGVHEQFF
CDR3 DNA: TGTGCCGTCAGTAGCGGGGGGGTCCATGAGCAGTTCTTC

J gene: TRBJ2-5
clone size: few
D gene: TRBD1
V gene: TRBV5-1
CDR3 protein: CASSLGTGGVETQYF
CDR3 DNA: TGCGCCAGCAGCCTCGGGACAGGGGGCGTGGAGACCCAGTACTTC

J gene: TRBJ2-5
clone size: -
D gene: -
V gene: TRBV29-1
CDR3 protein: CSVVRGEETQYF
CDR3 DNA: TGCAGCGTTGTCAGGGGGGAGGAGACCCAGTACTTC

J gene: TRBJ2-3
clone size: -
D gene: -
V gene: TRBV2
CDR3 protein: CASRKWEDTQYF
CDR3 DNA: TGTGCCAGCAGGAAGTGGGAAGATACGCAGTATTTT

J gene: TRBJ2-1
clone size: -
D gene: -
V gene: TRBV5-1
CDR3 protein: CASSPLGTATYNEQFF
CDR3 DNA: TGCGCCAGCAGCCCCTTGGGGACGGCCACCTACAATGAGCAGTTCTTC

J gene: TRBJ2-7
clone size: once
D gene: TRBD1
V gene: TRBV29-1
CDR3 protein: CSVGTGGPYEQYF
CDR3 DNA: TGCAGCGTAGGGACAGGGGGCCCCTACGAGCAGTACTTC

J gene: TRBJ2-6
clone size: -
D gene: TRBD1
V gene: TRBV7-9
CDR3 protein: CASSSYPGQGAIGANVLTF
CDR3 DNA: TGTGCCAGCAGCTCGTATCCGGGACAGGGGGCTATTGGGGCCAACGTCCTGACTTTC

J gene: TRBJ2-2
clone size: -
D gene: -
V gene: TRBV19
CDR3 protein: CASKGFAVDTGELFF
CDR3 DNA: TGTGCCAGTAAAGGGTTTGCGGTCGACACCGGGGAGCTGTTTTTT

J gene: TRBJ1-2
clone size: -
D gene: -
V gene: TRBV7-9
CDR3 protein: CASSLGPGANYGYTF
CDR3 DNA: TGTGCCAGCAGCTTGGGGCCAGGGGCTAACTATGGCTACACCTTC

J gene: TRBJ2-5
clone size: few
D gene: TRBD2
V gene: TRBV7-9
CDR3 protein: CASSLMVAGHQETQYF
CDR3 DNA: TGTGCCAGCAGCTTAATGGTAGCGGGCCACCAAGAGACCCAGTACTTC

J gene: TRBJ1-6
clone size: few
D gene: TRBD1
V gene: TRBV23-1
CDR3 protein: CASSQGQGGEYTLLYNSPLHF
CDR3 DNA: TGCGCCAGCAGTCAAGGACAGGGTGGGGAATATACCCTCCTCTATAATTCACCCCTCCACTTT

J gene: TRBJ1-2
clone size: few
D gene: TRBD1
V gene: TRBV29-1
CDR3 protein: CSVESYRDRDGYTF
CDR3 DNA: TGCAGCGTTGAGTCGTACCGGGACAGGGACGGCTACACCTTC

J gene: TRBJ1-2
clone size: -
D gene: -
V gene: TRBV5-4
CDR3 protein: CASSLEAAVYGYTF
CDR3 DNA: TGTGCCAGCAGCTTGGAGGCCGCGGTCTATGGCTACACCTTC

J gene: TRBJ1-6
clone size: -
D gene: TRBD1
V gene: TRBV15
CDR3 protein: CATSVRDREIVSPLHF
CDR3 DNA: TGTGCCACCAGCGTCCGGGACAGGGAAATCGTATCACCCCTCCACTTT

J gene: TRBJ2-1
clone size: -
D gene: TRBD1
V gene: TRBV18
CDR3 protein: CASSPITGTGVATTRDEQFF
CDR3 DNA: TGTGCCAGCTCACCAATCACCGGGACAGGGGTGGCTACAACCCGCGATGAGCAGTTCTTC

J gene: TRBJ2-1
clone size: few
D gene: -
V gene: TRBV7-9
CDR3 protein: CASSFGNEQFF
CDR3 DNA: TGTGCCAGCAGCTTCGGTAATGAGCAGTTCTTC

J gene: TRBJ2-6
clone size: -
D gene: TRBD1
V gene: TRBV5-6
CDR3 protein: CASRPTGAGANVLTF
CDR3 DNA: TGTGCCAGCAGACCGACAGGGGCTGGGGCCAACGTCCTGACTTTC

J gene: TRBJ2-3
clone size: few
D gene: -
V gene: TRBV30
CDR3 protein: CAWSVAQGLVSDTQYF
CDR3 DNA: TGTGCCTGGAGTGTAGCCCAGGGGCTTGTTTCAGATACGCAGTATTTT

J gene: TRBJ1-1
clone size: few
D gene: -
V gene: TRBV29-1
CDR3 protein: CSYNPGGMNTEAFF
CDR3 DNA: TGCAGTTACAATCCGGGGGGTATGAACACTGAAGCTTTCTTT

J gene: TRBJ2-1
clone size: -
D gene: TRBD1
V gene: TRBV30
CDR3 protein: CAWSVLSGGGDEQFF
CDR3 DNA: TGTGCCTGGAGTGTATTGTCAGGGGGCGGGGATGAGCAGTTCTTC

J gene: TRBJ2-7
clone size: few
D gene: -
V gene: TRBV29-1
CDR3 protein: CSVRSGSSYEQYF
CDR3 DNA: TGCAGCGTCAGATCCGGGTCCTCCTACGAGCAGTACTTC

J gene: TRBJ2-2
clone size: -
D gene: -
V gene: TRBV9
CDR3 protein: CASSVDEGTGELFF
CDR3 DNA: TGTGCCAGCAGCGTAGACGAAGGGACCGGGGAGCTGTTTTTT

J gene: TRBJ1-4
clone size: -
D gene: -
V gene: TRBV29-1
CDR3 protein: CSALSVQGGTATNEKLFF
CDR3 DNA: TGCAGCGCCCTGTCCGTGCAGGGTGGCACCGCAACTAATGAAAAACTGTTTTTT

J gene: TRBJ2-2
clone size: -
D gene: TRBD1
V gene: TRBV25-1
CDR3 protein: CASSETGNTGELFF
CDR3 DNA: TGTGCCAGCAGTGAGACAGGGAACACTGGGGAGCTGTTTTTT

J gene: TRBJ2-4
clone size: few
D gene: -
V gene: TRBV4-1
CDR3 protein: CASSQVAGGGHIQYF
CDR3 DNA: TGCGCCAGCAGCCAAGTGGCAGGAGGAGGGCACATTCAGTACTTC

J gene: TRBJ2-7
clone size: -
D gene: TRBD1
V gene: TRBV7-9
CDR3 protein: CASSSPGQIYEQYF
CDR3 DNA: TGTGCCAGCAGCTCACCGGGACAGATATACGAGCAGTACTTC

J gene: TRBJ2-5
clone size: -
D gene: -
V gene: TRBV7-6
CDR3 protein: CASSLEPPSETQYF
CDR3 DNA: TGTGCCAGCAGCTTAGAGCCACCCTCGGAGACCCAGTACTTC

J gene: TRBJ2-7
clone size: -
D gene: -
V gene: TRBV4-1
CDR3 protein: CASSQVSGAPYEQYF
CDR3 DNA: TGCGCCAGCAGCCAGGTCTCAGGGGCCCCCTACGAGCAGTACTTC